Given below is one T cell receptor (beta chain) in context. The sample belongs to a study of blood T cell repertoires in COVID-19. Study in general: Samples representing acute and convalescent COVID-19 were sourced from the United States, Italy and Spain. PBMCs, B-cell-depleted T cells, or T cells were the source of the cDNA or gDNA that made up the material.

Original data processing: Estimation of nucleated cell counts relied on the amplification of reference gene primers. Data came from immunoSEQ multiplex PCR; TCRdb stores just in-frame clones and leaves some out. V and J calls and clone size are copied from that table; D and trimming were computed from the DNA. The data contain roughly 26,000 clones, around 93% of them singletons. The CDR3 sequence is 14 residues long. Trimming shortened V by 8 bases and J by 0 bases, and 11 bases separated the two germline ends. The V gene's germline CDR1 is MNHEY and CDR2 SVGAGI. The source of this sequence is a human donor in a cohort sampled during active COVID-19. Material: peripheral blood. The chain carries TRBV6-5 and TRBJ1-5; D is perhaps TRBD1 (6 bases). The CDR3 DNA reads TGTGCCAGCGGACAGTCCTATAGCAATCAGCCCCAGCATTTT. It is translated as CASGQSYSNQPQHF.